Presented here are 21 T cell receptor beta chains from one specimen sequenced in a study of memory CD4+ T cells and cytomegalovirus serostatus. Assay used: immunoSEQ multiplex PCR; TCRdb lists only in-frame clones, some missing. The data contain some 48,000 clones, 78% of them singletons. Single viable CD3+CD4+CD8-CD45RO+ cells were sorted as the memory CD4+ T cells. The sequenced material came from memory CD4+ T cells from blood. These TCRs come from an adult in good health and CMV-seronegative.

The chain links TRBV4-1 to TRBJ1-5, with 7 bases aligning to TRBD1. This CDR3 region has 19 residues. Trimming took 0 bases from V and 1 from J; bases not matched to a gene: 12. CDR1 MGHRA and CDR2 YSYEKL come from the germline V gene. The CDR3 spells CASSQDPLTGLASNQPQHF. The CDR3 nucleotides are TGCGCCAGCAGCCAAGATCCCCTGACAGGGCTAGCGAGCAATCAGCCCCAGCATTTT.

The gene calls are TRBV7-9 and TRBJ1-4; 12 bases align to TRBD1. Per the germline V gene, CDR1 is SEHNR and CDR2 is FQNEAQ (reference sequence). CDR3 length: 19 amino acids. J was trimmed by 3 bases and V by 1 base; bases with no gene match: 9. CDR3 region: CASSLGPGQGAKPNEKLFF. In DNA form, the CDR3 reads TGTGCCAGCAGCTTAGGCCCGGGACAGGGGGCGAAGCCTAATGAAAAACTGTTTTTT.

This rearrangement joins TRBV30 to TRBJ2-6; TRBD2 might be the D (5 bases). CDR1 is GTSNPN, CDR2 SVGIG, per germline (reference sequence). V was trimmed by 2 bases and J by 0 bases, leaving 11 bases between them. The CDR3 has 16 residues. CDR3 amino acids: CAWSTGKGSGANVLTF. For the CDR3, the DNA is TGTGCCTGGAGTACGGGAAAAGGCTCTGGGGCCAACGTCCTGACTTTC.

The rearrangement uses TRBV5-6 and TRBJ1-1; 7 bases map to TRBD1. From germline, CDR1 is SGHDT and CDR2 YYEEEE. The CDR3 is made up of 12 amino acids. V trimming: 4 bases; J trimming: 6 bases; junction bases outside the gene matches: 3. CDR3: CASSRTGAEAFF. In DNA form, the CDR3 reads TGTGCCAGCAGCCGTACAGGGGCTGAAGCTTTCTTT.

This clone turned up a few times. Other DNA sequences in the same sample also yield this CDR3. This chain connects TRBV5-1 to TRBJ1-1; TRBD1 might be the D (5 bases). There are 14 residues in the CDR3. Trimming pared 4 bases from V and 1 base from J, leaving 11 bases between. Germline lookup yields CDR1 SGHRS and CDR2 YFSETQ. The CDR3 DNA follows: TGCGCCAGCAGCCCCAGGACACCGAACACTGAAGCTTTCTTT. Translated: CASSPRTPNTEAFF. The complete variable domain, with remaining parts taken from reference TRBV5-1 and TRBJ1-1, reads KAGVTQTPRYLIKTRGQQVTLSCSPISGHRSVSWYQQTPGQGLQFLFEYFSETQRNKGNFPGRFSGRQFSNSRSEMNVSTLELGDSALYLCASSPRTPNTEAFFGQGTRLTVV.

Of note for this clone: The sample carries other DNA sequences with the same CDR3. V is TRBV10-3 and J is TRBJ2-7; no reliable D call. Per the germline V gene, CDR1 is ENHRY and CDR2 is SYGVKD. Trimming left V 7 bases short and J 3 bases short, with 7 bases between. The length of the CDR3 is 11 residues. The CDR3 DNA follows: TGTGCCATCAAGGAGAACTACGAGCAGTACTTC. It yields the protein CAIKENYEQYF.

V and J are TRBV29-1 and TRBJ2-1; D might be TRBD1 (5 bases). Per germline, CDR1 SQVTM and CDR2 ANQGSEA. The CDR3 is made up of 11 amino acids. Deletions cut 6 bases from V and 3 bases from J, with 6 bases between. The CDR3 is CSVDSYNEQFF. CDR3 DNA sequence: TGCAGCGTCGACAGCTACAATGAGCAGTTCTTC.

In this sample, this clone turned up once. This chain joins TRBV27 and TRBJ2-2; 7 bases agree with TRBD1. The J segment lost 5 bases and the V segment lost 4 bases, leaving 7 bases of the junction unmatched. The germline gives CDR1 MNHEY, CDR2 SMNVEV (reference sequence). CDR3 size: 15 residues. CDR3 bases: TGTGCCAGCAGTTCGACAGGGAAAGGGACCGGGGAGCTGTTTTTT. Its protein product is CASSSTGKGTGELFF.

V gene TRBV28 combines with J gene TRBJ1-2, with 9 bases aligning to TRBD1. The length of the CDR3 is 16 residues. Germline values: CDR1 MDHEN, CDR2 SYDVKM. Germline trimming cut 3 bases from V and 7 bases from J; bases unmatched to any gene: 12. The CDR3, as DNA: TGTGCCAGCAGTTTGAGGTGGCGGGACAGGGTTAGTGGCTACACCTTC. This gives the protein CASSLRWRDRVSGYTF.

V is TRBV5-6 and J is TRBJ2-7, with D tentatively TRBD1 (6 bases). From germline, CDR1 is SGHDT and CDR2 YYEEEE. This CDR3 has 15 residues. Trimming removed 4 bases at V and 4 bases at J, with 18 bases between. CDR3 DNA: TGTGCCAGCAGCAACCCCCGGGGCAGGGGTTACGAGCAGTACTTC. This gives the protein CASSNPRGRGYEQYF.

This chain connects TRBV6-5 to TRBJ1-2, with D possibly matching TRBD1 (5 bases). Trimming took 10 bases from V and 8 from J, leaving 26 bases between them. This CDR3 region has 15 residues. Germline CDR1 MNHEY, CDR2 SVGAGI. The CDR3 DNA reads TGTGCCACCCAACCGGGGGACTCGGAGGGTCGAGGCTACACCTTC. Translating gives CATQPGDSEGRGYTF.

This chain joins TRBV25-1 and TRBJ2-5, with 8 bases identical to TRBD2. The CDR3 has 15 amino acids. V lost 4 bases to trimming and J lost 0 bases; unmatched junction nucleotides: 4. The germline gives CDR1 MGHDK, CDR2 SYGVNS. The CDR3 spells CASSVAGGYQETQYF. CDR3 nucleotide sequence: TGTGCCAGCAGTGTCGCGGGAGGTTACCAAGAGACCCAGTACTTC.

The chain joins TRBV5-1 to TRBJ2-5; 14 bases match TRBD2. The V gene's germline CDR1 is SGHRS and CDR2 YFSETQ. V lost 6 bases, J lost 1 base, and 2 bases stayed unmatched. This CDR3 has 15 amino acids. The CDR3 here is CASTGTSGSQETQYF. The DNA for the CDR3 is TGCGCCAGCACCGGGACTAGCGGGAGCCAAGAGACCCAGTACTTC.

This sequence joins TRBV4-1 and TRBJ2-3; D may be TRBD2 (6 bases). Trimming cost V 5 bases and J 5 bases, with 14 bases left between them. The CDR3 length is 14 residues. CDR1 MGHRA and CDR2 YSYEKL come from the germline V gene. CDR3 nucleotide sequence: TGCGCCAGCAGCATCCGGGGGTGGGGAGATACGCAGTATTTT. Translating gives CASSIRGWGDTQYF.

The J gene is TRBJ2-2, the V gene TRBV11-2; the match to TRBD1 covers 9 bases. Germline-derived CDR1 and CDR2 are SGHAT and FQNNGV. The length of the CDR3 is 15 residues. With V trimmed by 7 bases and J by 5 bases, 8 bases remained unmatched. Here the CDR3 reads CASKQGADRTGELFF. Written as DNA, the CDR3 is TGTGCCAGCAAACAGGGGGCAGATCGGACCGGGGAGCTGTTTTTT.

DNA of the CDR3: TGTGCCAGTAAAGGGACTAGCGGGGCCAACACCGGGGAGCTGTTTTTT. Translated, it gives CASKGTSGANTGELFF. The rearrangement uses TRBV19 and TRBJ2-2, with TRBD2 matching over 13 bases. Germline-derived CDR1 and CDR2 are LNHDA and SQIVND (reference sequence). The length of the CDR3 is 16 residues. V gave up 7 bases and J gave up 2 bases; unmatched junction bases: 4.

The rearrangement links TRBV18 to TRBJ2-7; D might be TRBD2 (7 bases). Deletions cut 1 base from V and 3 bases from J, with 16 bases between. The CDR3 is 16 residues long. Germline V lookup: CDR1 KGHSH, CDR2 LQKENI. The CDR3 nucleotides read TGTGCCAGCTCACCACTTGCGCGGGGGCCTCTCTACGAGCAGTACTTC. Translated, it gives CASSPLARGPLYEQYF.

The chain combines TRBV19 with TRBJ2-6, with 9 bases fitting TRBD1. Trimming removed 3 bases from V and 0 bases from J; junction bases left unmatched: 6. Germline V CDR1 and CDR2: LNHDA, SQIVND (reference sequence). The CDR3 is 18 residues long. CDR3 nucleotides: TGTGCCAGTAGTATTCGTCGGACAGGGGACTCTGGGGCCAACGTCCTGACTTTC. Residues: CASSIRRTGDSGANVLTF.

This clone was detected only once. The rearrangement joins TRBV28 to TRBJ2-7, with D unresolved. The ends were cut back, 6 bases at V and 0 bases at J, with 12 bases in the middle. The V gene's germline CDR1 is MDHEN and CDR2 SYDVKM. The CDR3 sequence is 14 residues long. The CDR3 region is CASRAPGSSYEQYF. DNA for the CDR3: TGTGCCAGCAGGGCGCCGGGTTCCTCCTACGAGCAGTACTTC.

Only a few counts were recorded for this clone. This chain joins TRBV27 and TRBJ1-4; D gene ambiguous. The CDR3 runs to 13 residues. Germline CDR1 MNHEY, CDR2 SMNVEV (reference sequence). With 3 bases removed from V and 8 bases from J, the gap between germline ends came to 10 bases. CDR3 DNA: TGTGCCAGCAGTTTCTTAGGAAGCGAAAAACTGTTTTTT. Amino acid sequence: CASSFLGSEKLFF.

V gene TRBV25-1 combines with J gene TRBJ2-7, with D possibly being TRBD1 (6 bases). CDR1 is MGHDK, CDR2 SYGVNS, per germline. The CDR3 totals 12 residues. V lost 6 bases and J 6 bases, leaving 12 bases between the germline ends. The CDR3 loop is CASRAQGGEQYF. CDR3 coding DNA: TGTGCCAGCAGAGCCCAAGGGGGCGAGCAGTACTTC.